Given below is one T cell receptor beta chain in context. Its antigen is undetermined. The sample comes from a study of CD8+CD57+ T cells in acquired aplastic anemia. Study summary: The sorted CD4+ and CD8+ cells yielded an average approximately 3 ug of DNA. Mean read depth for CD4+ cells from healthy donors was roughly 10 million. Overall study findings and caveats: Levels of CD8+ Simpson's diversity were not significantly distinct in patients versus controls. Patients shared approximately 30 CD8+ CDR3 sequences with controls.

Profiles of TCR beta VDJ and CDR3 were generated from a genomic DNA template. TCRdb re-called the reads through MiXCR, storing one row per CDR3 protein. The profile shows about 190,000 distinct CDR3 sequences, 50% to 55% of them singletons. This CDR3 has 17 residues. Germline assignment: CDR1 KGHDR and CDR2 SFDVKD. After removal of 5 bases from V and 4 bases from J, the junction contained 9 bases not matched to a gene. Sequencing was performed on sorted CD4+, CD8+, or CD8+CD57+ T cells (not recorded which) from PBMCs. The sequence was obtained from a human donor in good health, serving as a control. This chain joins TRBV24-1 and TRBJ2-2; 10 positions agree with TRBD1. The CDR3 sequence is CATSGLTGGSGTGELFF. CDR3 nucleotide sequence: TGTGCCACCAGTGGCCTGACAGGGGGCTCGGGCACCGGGGAGCTGTTTTTT.